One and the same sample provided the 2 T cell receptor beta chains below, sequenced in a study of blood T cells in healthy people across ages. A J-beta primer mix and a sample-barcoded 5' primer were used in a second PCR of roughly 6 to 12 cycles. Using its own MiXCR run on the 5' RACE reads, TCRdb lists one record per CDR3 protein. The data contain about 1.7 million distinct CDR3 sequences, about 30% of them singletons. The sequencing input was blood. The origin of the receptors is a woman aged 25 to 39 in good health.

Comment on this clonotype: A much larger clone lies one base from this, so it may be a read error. The CDR3 sequence: CASSLRTSGEGEQYF. Here the CDR3 DNA reads TGTGCCAGCAGCTTGAGGACTAGCGGGGAAGGTGAGCAGTACTTC. The V call is TRBV5-5, the J call TRBJ2-4; TRBD2 matches 12 bases. This CDR3 contains 15 residues. Germline assignment: CDR1 SGHKS and CDR2 YYEKEE (reference sequence). Losses at the gene ends were 1 base for V and 13 bases for J; bases not matched to a gene: 9.

The DNA of the CDR3 is TGTGCCAGCAGCTTGGAGAGAGGGGGGAGCAATCAGCCCCAGCATTTT. Translating gives CASSLERGGSNQPQHF. The V and J genes are TRBV7-8 and TRBJ1-5, with D perhaps TRBD1 (6 bases). The germline V gene encodes CDR1 SGHVS and CDR2 FQNEAQ. The V end was cut by 3 bases, the J end by 1 base, with 13 bases between. This CDR3 has 16 amino acids.